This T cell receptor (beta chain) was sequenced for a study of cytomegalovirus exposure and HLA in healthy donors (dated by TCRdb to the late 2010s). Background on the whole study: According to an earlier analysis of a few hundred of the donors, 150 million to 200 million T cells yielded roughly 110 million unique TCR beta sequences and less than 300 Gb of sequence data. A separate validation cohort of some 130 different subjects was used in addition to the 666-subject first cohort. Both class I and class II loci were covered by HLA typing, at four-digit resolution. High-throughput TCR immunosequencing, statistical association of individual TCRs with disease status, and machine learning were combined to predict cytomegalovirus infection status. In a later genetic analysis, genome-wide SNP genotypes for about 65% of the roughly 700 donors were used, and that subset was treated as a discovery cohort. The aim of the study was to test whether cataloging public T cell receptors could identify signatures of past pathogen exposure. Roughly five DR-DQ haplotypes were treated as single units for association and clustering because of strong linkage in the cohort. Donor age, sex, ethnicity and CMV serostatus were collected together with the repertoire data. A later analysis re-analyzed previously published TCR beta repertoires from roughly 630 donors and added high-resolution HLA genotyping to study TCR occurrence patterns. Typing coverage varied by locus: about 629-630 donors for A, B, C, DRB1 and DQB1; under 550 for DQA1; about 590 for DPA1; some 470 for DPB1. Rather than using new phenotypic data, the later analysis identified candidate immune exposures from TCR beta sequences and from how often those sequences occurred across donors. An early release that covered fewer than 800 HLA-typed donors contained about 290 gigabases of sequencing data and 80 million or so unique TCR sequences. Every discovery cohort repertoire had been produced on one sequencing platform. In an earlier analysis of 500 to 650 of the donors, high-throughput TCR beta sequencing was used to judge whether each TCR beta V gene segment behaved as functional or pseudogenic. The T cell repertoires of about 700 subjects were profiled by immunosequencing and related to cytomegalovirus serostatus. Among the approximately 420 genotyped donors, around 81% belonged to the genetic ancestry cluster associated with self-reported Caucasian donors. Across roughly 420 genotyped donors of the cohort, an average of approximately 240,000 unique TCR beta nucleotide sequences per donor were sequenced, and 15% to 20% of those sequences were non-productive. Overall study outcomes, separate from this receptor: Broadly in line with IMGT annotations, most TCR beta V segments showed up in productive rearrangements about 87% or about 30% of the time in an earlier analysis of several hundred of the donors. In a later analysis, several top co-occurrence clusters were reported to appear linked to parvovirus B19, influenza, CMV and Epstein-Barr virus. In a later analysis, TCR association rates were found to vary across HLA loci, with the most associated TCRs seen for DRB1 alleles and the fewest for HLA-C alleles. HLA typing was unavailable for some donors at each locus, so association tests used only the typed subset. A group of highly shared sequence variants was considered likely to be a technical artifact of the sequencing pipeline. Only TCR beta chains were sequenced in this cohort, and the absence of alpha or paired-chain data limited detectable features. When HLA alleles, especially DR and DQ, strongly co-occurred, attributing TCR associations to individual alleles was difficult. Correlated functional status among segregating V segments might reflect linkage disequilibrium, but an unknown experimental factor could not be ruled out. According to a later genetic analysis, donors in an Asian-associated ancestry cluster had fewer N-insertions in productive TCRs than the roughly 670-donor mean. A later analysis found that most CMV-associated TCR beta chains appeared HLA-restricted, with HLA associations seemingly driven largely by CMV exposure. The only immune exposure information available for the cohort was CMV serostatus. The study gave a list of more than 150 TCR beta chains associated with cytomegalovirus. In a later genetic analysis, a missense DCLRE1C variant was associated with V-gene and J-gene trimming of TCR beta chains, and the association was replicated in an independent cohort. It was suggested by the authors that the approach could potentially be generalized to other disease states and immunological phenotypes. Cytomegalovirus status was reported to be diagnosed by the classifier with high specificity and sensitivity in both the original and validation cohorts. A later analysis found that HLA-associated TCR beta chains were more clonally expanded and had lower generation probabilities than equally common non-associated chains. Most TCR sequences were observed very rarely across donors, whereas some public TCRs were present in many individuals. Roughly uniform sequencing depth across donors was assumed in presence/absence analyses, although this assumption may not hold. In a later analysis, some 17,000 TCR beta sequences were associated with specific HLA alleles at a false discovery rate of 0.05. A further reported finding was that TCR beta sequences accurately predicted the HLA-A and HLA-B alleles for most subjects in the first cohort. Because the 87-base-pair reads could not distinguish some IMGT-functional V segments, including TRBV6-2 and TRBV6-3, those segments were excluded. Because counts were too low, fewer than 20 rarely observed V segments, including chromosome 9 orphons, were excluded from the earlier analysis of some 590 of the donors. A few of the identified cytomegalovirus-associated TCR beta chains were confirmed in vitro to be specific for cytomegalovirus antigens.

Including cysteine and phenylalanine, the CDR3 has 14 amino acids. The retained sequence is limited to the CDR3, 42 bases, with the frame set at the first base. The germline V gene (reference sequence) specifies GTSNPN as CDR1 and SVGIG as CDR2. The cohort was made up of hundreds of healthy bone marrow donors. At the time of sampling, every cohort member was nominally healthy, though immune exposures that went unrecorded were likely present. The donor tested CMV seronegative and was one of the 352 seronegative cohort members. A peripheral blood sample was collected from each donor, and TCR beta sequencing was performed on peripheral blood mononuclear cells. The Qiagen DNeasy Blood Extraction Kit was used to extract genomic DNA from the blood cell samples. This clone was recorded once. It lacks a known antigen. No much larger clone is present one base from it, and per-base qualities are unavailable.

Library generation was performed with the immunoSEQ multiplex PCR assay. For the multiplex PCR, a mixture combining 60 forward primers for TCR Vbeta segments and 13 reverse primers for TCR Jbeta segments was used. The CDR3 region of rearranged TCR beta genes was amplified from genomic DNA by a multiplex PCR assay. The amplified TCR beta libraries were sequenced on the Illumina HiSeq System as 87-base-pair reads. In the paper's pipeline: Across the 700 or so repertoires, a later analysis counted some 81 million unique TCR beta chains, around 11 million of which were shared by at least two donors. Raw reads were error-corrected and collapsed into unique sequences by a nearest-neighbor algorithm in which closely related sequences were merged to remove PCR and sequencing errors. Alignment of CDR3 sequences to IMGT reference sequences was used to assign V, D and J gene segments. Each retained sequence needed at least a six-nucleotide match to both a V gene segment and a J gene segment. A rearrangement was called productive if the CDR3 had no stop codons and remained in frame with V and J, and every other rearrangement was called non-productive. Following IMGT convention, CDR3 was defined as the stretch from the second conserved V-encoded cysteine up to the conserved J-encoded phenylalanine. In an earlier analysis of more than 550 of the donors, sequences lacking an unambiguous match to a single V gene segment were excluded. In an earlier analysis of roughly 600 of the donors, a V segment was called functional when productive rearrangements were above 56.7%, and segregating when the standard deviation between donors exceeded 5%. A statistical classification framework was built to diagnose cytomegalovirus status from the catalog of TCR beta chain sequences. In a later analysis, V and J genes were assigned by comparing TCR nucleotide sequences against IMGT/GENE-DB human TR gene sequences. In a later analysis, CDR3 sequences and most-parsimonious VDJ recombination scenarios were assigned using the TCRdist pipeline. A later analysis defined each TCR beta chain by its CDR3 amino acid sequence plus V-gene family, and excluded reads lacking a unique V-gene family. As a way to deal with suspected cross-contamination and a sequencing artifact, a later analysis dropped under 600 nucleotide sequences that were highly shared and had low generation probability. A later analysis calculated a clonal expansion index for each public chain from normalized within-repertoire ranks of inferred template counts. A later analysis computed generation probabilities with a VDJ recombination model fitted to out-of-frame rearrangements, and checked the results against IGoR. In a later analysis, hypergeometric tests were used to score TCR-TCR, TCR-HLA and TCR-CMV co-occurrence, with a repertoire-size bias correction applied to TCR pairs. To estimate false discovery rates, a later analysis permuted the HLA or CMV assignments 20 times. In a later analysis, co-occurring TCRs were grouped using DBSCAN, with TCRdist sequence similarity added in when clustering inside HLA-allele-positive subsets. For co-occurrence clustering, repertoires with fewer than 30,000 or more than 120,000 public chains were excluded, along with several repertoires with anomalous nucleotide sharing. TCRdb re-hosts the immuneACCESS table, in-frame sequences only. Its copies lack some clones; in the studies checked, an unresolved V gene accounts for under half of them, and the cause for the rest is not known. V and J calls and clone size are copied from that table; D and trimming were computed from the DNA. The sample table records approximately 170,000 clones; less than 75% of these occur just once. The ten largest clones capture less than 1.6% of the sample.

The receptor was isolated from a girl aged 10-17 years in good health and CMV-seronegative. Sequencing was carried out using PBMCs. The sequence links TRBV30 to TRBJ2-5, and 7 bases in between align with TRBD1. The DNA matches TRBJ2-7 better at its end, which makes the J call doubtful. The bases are TGTGCCTGGAGTGCTTTACAGGGGAGCTACGAGCAGTACTTC. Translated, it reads CAWSALQGSYEQYF.